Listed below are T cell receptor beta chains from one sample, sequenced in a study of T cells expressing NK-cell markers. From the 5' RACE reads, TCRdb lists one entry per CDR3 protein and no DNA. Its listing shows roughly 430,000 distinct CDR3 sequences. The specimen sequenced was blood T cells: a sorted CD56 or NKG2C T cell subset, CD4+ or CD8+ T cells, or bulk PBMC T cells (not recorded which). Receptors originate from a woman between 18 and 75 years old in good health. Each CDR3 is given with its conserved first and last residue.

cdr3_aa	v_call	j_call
CASSEGGKIRTGSNYGYTF	TRBV6-1	TRBJ1-2
CASSLRIGGAVTDTQYF	TRBV7-2	TRBJ2-3
CASSQVVGANQPQHF	TRBV7-2	TRBJ1-5
CASSIQGEETQYF	TRBV19	TRBJ2-5
CATSSLPHNRDRNSGELFF	TRBV15	TRBJ2-2
CASSPGTGYGYTF	TRBV18	TRBJ1-2
CASSQGLETQYF	TRBV6-6	TRBJ2-5
CASSFSGAGANVLTF	TRBV12-3/TRBV12-4	TRBJ2-6
CSARVDTSGELFF	TRBV20-1	TRBJ2-2
CSALGASSYNEQFF	TRBV29-1	TRBJ2-1
CASSPPFRGTQPQHF	TRBV28	TRBJ1-5
CASRTNRDTQYF	TRBV5-1	TRBJ2-3
CASSLEGFLKETQYF	TRBV7-6	TRBJ2-5
CASTPAPSDRRQFF	TRBV19	TRBJ2-1
CSARGVVASPDTQYF	TRBV20-1	TRBJ2-3
CASSTQPPGEKLFF	TRBV5-1	TRBJ1-4
CASSHPGQGIYGYTF	TRBV5-5	TRBJ1-2
CASSRAWPTSGIYNEQFF	TRBV12-3/TRBV12-4	TRBJ2-1
CASSQTLNSLYEQYF	TRBV4-3	TRBJ2-7
CASSYNTGVDGYTF	TRBV5-1	TRBJ1-2
CAWSVGSISGANVLTF	TRBV30	TRBJ2-6
CATSDSGTMTDTQYF	TRBV24-1	TRBJ2-3
CASSQPPGQGTDEQFF	TRBV4-3	TRBJ2-1
CASSLTWANTEAFF	TRBV12-3/TRBV12-4	TRBJ1-1
CATENYNEQFF	TRBV11-2	TRBJ2-1
CASSLKWGAFF	TRBV7-2	TRBJ1-1
CASGLDDRVVGELFF	TRBV12-5	TRBJ2-2
CARSLGQGGTDTQYF	TRBV27	TRBJ2-3
CASSYSLAKNIQYF	TRBV6-5	TRBJ2-4
CSASATGTGELFF	TRBV20-1	TRBJ2-2
CTSPRPGGDEQFF	TRBV29-1	TRBJ2-1
CASSEETGRTGELFF	TRBV25-1	TRBJ2-2
CASAPPGALSYEQYF	TRBV28	TRBJ2-7
CSAEGLEPLHF	TRBV20-1	TRBJ1-6
CASSLLESGDENQPQHF	TRBV12-3/TRBV12-4	TRBJ1-5
CASSNNPPLAGGAGEQFF	TRBV21-1	TRBJ2-1
CAWRGWGGRSYNEQFF	TRBV30	TRBJ2-1
CARSQSGGTSNIQYF	TRBV4-2	TRBJ2-4
CATSDHNSNYGYTF	TRBV24-1	TRBJ1-2
CASSGLMGEVSYNEQFF	TRBV25-1	TRBJ2-1
CASSAGGGSSYEQYF	TRBV9	TRBJ2-7
CASSKVSDRSSNQPQHF	TRBV21-1	TRBJ1-5
CASSPLLRGPQETQYF	TRBV7-9	TRBJ2-5
CASSLTGPSTDTQYF	TRBV12-3/TRBV12-4	TRBJ2-3
CASSLNILGTNNEQFF	TRBV7-9	TRBJ2-1
CASSLDGGAGQPQHF	TRBV5-1	TRBJ1-5
CASRLANSYNEQFF	TRBV6-1	TRBJ2-1
CASSLAHRGRNTEAFF	TRBV11-3	TRBJ1-1
CASSPTTGFGYTF	TRBV12-3/TRBV12-4	TRBJ1-2
CSARTLRGEAGELFF	TRBV20-1	TRBJ2-2
CASSVTQGGYGYTF	TRBV9	TRBJ1-2
CASSFLAVWTSNEQFF	TRBV12-3/TRBV12-4	TRBJ2-1
CSVEWGGGNYGYTF	TRBV29-1	TRBJ1-2